This T cell receptor beta chain came from a study of CD8 T cells in ankylosing spondylitis (dated by TCRdb to 2016 to 2017). Some background on the complete study: T cell receptor beta repertoires were profiled in healthy donors and ankylosing spondylitis patients so that disease-linked TCR variants could be found. In total, the full study cohort was made up of some 110 healthy donors and 25 or so ankylosing spondylitis patients. Samples of peripheral blood were taken, and for ankylosing spondylitis patients, synovial fluid was collected as well. Results the study describes overall, beyond this receptor: Blood from ankylosing spondylitis patients appeared to be characterized by a TCR beta motif made up of several highly homologous amino acid variants. According to the report, matched synovial fluid samples from ankylosing spondylitis patients were significantly enriched for the disease-linked clones. Some of the motif variants had been reported before in the synovial fluid and blood of reactive arthritis patients, a finding that suggests common disease-initiation mechanisms. The disease-linked clones had a CD8+ phenotype and were found at relatively low frequencies in peripheral blood.

Comment on this clonotype: What this receptor recognizes is not known. No base-level quality is on record; no much larger clone is a single base apart.

The run used an Illumina HiSeq 2500. Quantitative 5'-RACE with molecular barcodes was used to prepare TCR beta libraries. As for how the authors treated the data: A new computational method based on a probabilistic model of VDJ rearrangement was used to identify disease-linked TCR variants. Through fastp at Q25 and MiXCR, TCRdb rebuilt clones from the public reads, retaining in-frame beta chains. Rows are unified per CDR3 protein, each entry keeping the most common DNA and genes. Here the V and J calls rest on TCRdb's processing, not on the authors' analysis. The sample has over 600,000 distinct CDR3 sequences on record, 15% to 20% of them singletons. The biggest ten clones account for roughly a fifth of the sample. V is cut by 3 bases and J by 11 bases, and the space between the germline ends is 17 bases. The CDR3 measures 14 amino acids from cysteine to phenylalanine. The DNA shown is the 42-base CDR3, in frame from base 1.

The TCR originated in a male donor with ankylosing spondylitis. The sequencing sample was made of blood, either unsorted or a sorted T cell fraction (not recorded which). The V and J segments used are TRBV12-3 or TRBV12-4 and TRBJ2-1; the D region is possibly TRBD1 or TRBD2, each matching across 7 bases. The CDR3 region has the sequence CASSFFDREGKQFF. The DNA sequence follows: TGTGCCAGCAGTTTCTTTGACAGGGAGGGCAAGCAGTTCTTC.